A selection of T cell receptor beta chains follows, all from one sample in a study of cytomegalovirus exposure and HLA in healthy donors. The protocol was immunoSEQ multiplex PCR, while the TCRdb copy is restricted to in-frame clones and leaves out a portion. Its table records 200,000 or so clones. Sequencing was performed on PBMCs. Every receptor here comes from a girl between 2 and 10 years old in good health and CMV-seropositive. CDR3s include the opening cysteine and the closing phenylalanine or tryptophan. The D gene is left open where the match is weak.

v_gene: TRBV6-1; len: 15; d_gene: -; j_gene: TRBJ2-6; CDR3aa: CASRAALTGANVLTF; CDR3nt: TGTGCCAGCAGGGCCGCCTTGACTGGGGCCAACGTCCTGACTTTC
v_gene: TRBV29-1; len: 16; d_gene: TRBD1; j_gene: TRBJ2-2; CDR3aa: CSVERQGASGPGELFF; CDR3nt: TGCAGCGTTGAGAGGCAGGGGGCCTCGGGGCCGGGGGAGCTGTTTTTT
v_gene: TRBV19; len: 17; d_gene: -; j_gene: TRBJ1-5; CDR3aa: CASSIDHWAGGNQPQHF; CDR3nt: TGTGCCAGTAGTATAGATCATTGGGCAGGGGGCAATCAGCCCCAGCATTTT
v_gene: TRBV28; len: 14; d_gene: -; j_gene: TRBJ1-4; CDR3aa: CASSLPGFNEKLFF; CDR3nt: TGTGCCAGCAGTTTACCGGGGTTTAATGAAAAACTGTTTTTT
v_gene: TRBV7-9; len: 15; d_gene: -; j_gene: TRBJ1-5; CDR3aa: CASTPRRMSNQPQHF; CDR3nt: TGTGCCAGCACCCCCCGGAGGATGAGCAATCAGCCCCAGCATTTT
v_gene: TRBV4-2; len: 14; d_gene: TRBD2; j_gene: TRBJ2-3; CDR3aa: CASRTSGRADTQYF; CDR3nt: TGTGCCAGCAGAACTAGCGGGAGGGCAGATACGCAGTATTTT
v_gene: TRBV7-8; len: 16; d_gene: -; j_gene: TRBJ2-7; CDR3aa: CASSLEFARTDSEQYF; CDR3nt: TGTGCCAGCAGCTTAGAGTTTGCCCGGACGGACAGCGAGCAGTACTTC
v_gene: TRBV7-2; len: 15; d_gene: -; j_gene: TRBJ1-1; CDR3aa: CASSLGGVGNTEAFF; CDR3nt: TGTGCCAGCAGCCTGGGGGGTGTAGGGAACACTGAAGCTTTCTTT
v_gene: TRBV27; len: 15; d_gene: TRBD1; j_gene: TRBJ1-5; CDR3aa: CASSRGTGGVQPQHF; CDR3nt: TGTGCCAGCAGTCGGGGGACAGGGGGCGTCCAGCCCCAGCATTTT
v_gene: TRBV7-9; len: 15; d_gene: TRBD1; j_gene: TRBJ1-2; CDR3aa: CASSPRQGARYGYTF; CDR3nt: TGTGCCAGCAGCCCCCGACAGGGGGCGCGGTATGGCTACACCTTC
v_gene: TRBV10-3; len: 20; d_gene: -; j_gene: TRBJ1-3; CDR3aa: CAISTRFLPEPTSSGNTIYF; CDR3nt: TGTGCCATCAGCACCCGTTTTCTCCCTGAGCCTACGAGCTCTGGAAACACCATATATTTT
v_gene: TRBV27; len: 13; d_gene: TRBD1; j_gene: TRBJ1-5; CDR3aa: CASTWDRDQPQHF; CDR3nt: TGTGCCAGCACGTGGGACAGAGATCAGCCCCAGCATTTT
v_gene: TRBV18; len: 14; d_gene: -; j_gene: TRBJ1-1; CDR3aa: CASSPLGEGTEAFF; CDR3nt: TGTGCCAGCTCACCACTAGGGGAGGGCACTGAAGCTTTCTTT
v_gene: TRBV11-2; len: 19; d_gene: TRBD2; j_gene: TRBJ2-7; CDR3aa: CASSLNLGAGDKLIYEQYF; CDR3nt: TGTGCCAGCAGCTTAAACTTGGGAGCGGGAGATAAATTGATCTACGAGCAGTACTTC
v_gene: TRBV2; len: 14; d_gene: -; j_gene: TRBJ2-7; CDR3aa: CASSEGRGSYEQYF; CDR3nt: TGTGCCAGCAGTGAAGGTAGGGGAAGCTACGAGCAGTACTTC
v_gene: TRBV10-3; len: 15; d_gene: -; j_gene: TRBJ1-1; CDR3aa: CAISELTGSNTEAFF; CDR3nt: TGTGCCATCAGTGAGCTCACAGGCTCAAACACTGAAGCTTTCTTT
v_gene: TRBV9; len: 14; d_gene: -; j_gene: TRBJ2-7; CDR3aa: CASSVGGSGYEQYF; CDR3nt: TGTGCCAGCAGCGTAGGGGGTAGCGGCTACGAGCAGTACTTC
v_gene: TRBV7-9; len: 15; d_gene: TRBD1; j_gene: TRBJ2-7; CDR3aa: CASSPPGQGAYEQYF; CDR3nt: TGTGCCAGCAGCCCCCCGGGACAGGGAGCCTACGAGCAGTACTTC
v_gene: TRBV27; len: 15; d_gene: TRBD1; j_gene: TRBJ2-2; CDR3aa: CASLRTGANTGELFF; CDR3nt: TGTGCCAGCCTAAGGACAGGGGCGAACACCGGGGAGCTGTTTTTT
v_gene: TRBV19; len: 13; d_gene: TRBD1; j_gene: TRBJ1-5; CDR3aa: CATRQGSNQPQHF; CDR3nt: TGTGCCACGCGACAGGGAAGCAATCAGCCCCAGCATTTT
v_gene: TRBV7-2; len: 14; d_gene: -; j_gene: TRBJ2-7; CDR3aa: CASSRAEVSYEQYF; CDR3nt: TGTGCCAGCAGCCGAGCGGAGGTTTCCTACGAGCAGTACTTC
v_gene: TRBV27; len: 14; d_gene: -; j_gene: TRBJ2-7; CDR3aa: CASSPGGALYEQYF; CDR3nt: TGTGCCAGCAGCCCTGGGGGGGCCCTCTACGAGCAGTACTTC
v_gene: TRBV28; len: 12; d_gene: -; j_gene: TRBJ2-7; CDR3aa: CASKTGNYEQYF; CDR3nt: TGTGCCAGCAAGACAGGAAACTACGAGCAGTACTTC
v_gene: TRBV18; len: 15; d_gene: -; j_gene: TRBJ1-3; CDR3aa: CASSRFDRPGNTIYF; CDR3nt: TGTGCCAGCTCACGATTTGACAGACCGGGAAACACCATATATTTT
v_gene: TRBV7-6; len: 13; d_gene: -; j_gene: TRBJ1-2; CDR3aa: CASSPGRGDGYTF; CDR3nt: TGTGCCAGCAGCCCCGGTCGGGGGGATGGCTACACCTTC
v_gene: TRBV7-2; len: 15; d_gene: TRBD1; j_gene: TRBJ1-2; CDR3aa: CASSATGGGNYGYTF; CDR3nt: TGTGCCAGCAGCGCAACAGGGGGCGGTAACTATGGCTACACCTTC
v_gene: TRBV19; len: 14; d_gene: TRBD2; j_gene: TRBJ2-3; CDR3aa: CASQREGLFDTQYF; CDR3nt: TGTGCCAGCCAGCGGGAGGGCCTATTTGATACGCAGTATTTT
v_gene: TRBV25-1; len: 14; d_gene: TRBD2; j_gene: TRBJ2-7; CDR3aa: CASSEGTRTDEQYF; CDR3nt: TGTGCCAGCAGCGAAGGGACTAGAACGGACGAGCAGTACTTC
v_gene: TRBV7-2; len: 17; d_gene: TRBD1; j_gene: TRBJ2-7; CDR3aa: CASSLDLGTGTSYEQYF; CDR3nt: TGTGCCAGCAGCTTAGATCTCGGGACAGGGACTTCCTACGAGCAGTACTTC
v_gene: TRBV7-6; len: 14; d_gene: TRBD1; j_gene: TRBJ2-7; CDR3aa: CASSLGTGAYEQYF; CDR3nt: TGTGCCAGCAGCTTAGGGACAGGGGCCTACGAGCAGTACTTC
v_gene: TRBV28; len: 15; d_gene: -; j_gene: TRBJ2-3; CDR3aa: CASSLWAGAADTQYF; CDR3nt: TGTGCCAGCAGTTTATGGGCAGGGGCCGCAGATACGCAGTATTTT
v_gene: TRBV10-1; len: 15; d_gene: TRBD1; j_gene: TRBJ2-4; CDR3aa: CASSESGTGKNIQYF; CDR3nt: TGCGCCAGCAGTGAGTCGGGGACAGGGAAAAACATTCAGTACTTC
v_gene: TRBV5-5; len: 12; d_gene: TRBD1; j_gene: TRBJ1-2; CDR3aa: CASSLTGEGYTF; CDR3nt: TGTGCCAGCAGCTTGACAGGGGAGGGCTACACCTTC
v_gene: TRBV5-6; len: 13; d_gene: -; j_gene: TRBJ1-1; CDR3aa: CASSLGGRTEAFF; CDR3nt: TGTGCCAGCAGCTTAGGGGGTCGGACTGAAGCTTTCTTT
v_gene: TRBV29-1; len: 12; d_gene: TRBD1; j_gene: TRBJ2-7; CDR3aa: CSVNRGPYEQYF; CDR3nt: TGCAGCGTTAACAGGGGGCCCTACGAGCAGTACTTC
v_gene: TRBV4-2; len: 14; d_gene: -; j_gene: TRBJ2-2; CDR3aa: CASSTEGDTGELFF; CDR3nt: TGTGCCAGCAGCACGGAGGGTGACACCGGGGAGCTGTTTTTT
v_gene: TRBV4-1; len: 16; d_gene: -; j_gene: TRBJ2-3; CDR3aa: CASSPSPGTLTDTQYF; CDR3nt: TGCGCCAGCAGCCCAAGCCCCGGGACTCTCACAGATACGCAGTATTTT
v_gene: TRBV7-2; len: 17; d_gene: TRBD1; j_gene: TRBJ1-2; CDR3aa: CASSGLTPGTGKRGYTF; CDR3nt: TGTGCCAGCAGCGGATTGACTCCCGGGACAGGGAAGAGGGGCTACACCTTC
v_gene: TRBV5-1; len: 13; d_gene: -; j_gene: TRBJ2-1; CDR3aa: CASSFSRLDEQFF; CDR3nt: TGCGCCAGCAGCTTTTCTAGATTGGATGAGCAGTTCTTC
v_gene: TRBV7-6; len: 14; d_gene: TRBD1; j_gene: TRBJ2-3; CDR3aa: CASSSTGYTDTQYF; CDR3nt: TGTGCCAGCAGCTCGACAGGGTACACAGATACGCAGTATTTT
v_gene: TRBV19; len: 13; d_gene: TRBD1; j_gene: TRBJ2-5; CDR3aa: CASSMGQVETQYF; CDR3nt: TGTGCCAGTAGTATGGGACAGGTAGAGACCCAGTACTTC
v_gene: TRBV11-3; len: 13; d_gene: -; j_gene: TRBJ1-1; CDR3aa: CASSLAPGGQAFF; CDR3nt: TGTGCCAGCAGCTTAGCTCCTGGGGGCCAAGCTTTCTTT
v_gene: TRBV6-5; len: 14; d_gene: -; j_gene: TRBJ2-7; CDR3aa: CASSYSKSSYEQYF; CDR3nt: TGTGCCAGCAGTTACTCGAAGTCCTCGTACGAGCAGTACTTC
v_gene: TRBV10-3; len: 13; d_gene: TRBD1; j_gene: TRBJ2-7; CDR3aa: CAISTTGVDEQYF; CDR3nt: TGTGCCATCAGTACAACAGGGGTCGACGAGCAGTACTTC
v_gene: TRBV6-1; len: 19; d_gene: TRBD2; j_gene: TRBJ2-2; CDR3aa: CASSALAGGQRYNTGELFF; CDR3nt: TGTGCCAGCAGTGCCCTAGCGGGAGGGCAGAGATATAACACCGGGGAGCTGTTTTTT
v_gene: TRBV29-1; len: 15; d_gene: TRBD1; j_gene: TRBJ2-7; CDR3aa: CSVAPGTGGLYEQYF; CDR3nt: TGCAGCGTCGCCCCCGGGACAGGGGGCCTCTACGAGCAGTACTTC
v_gene: TRBV19; len: 18; d_gene: TRBD1; j_gene: TRBJ2-6; CDR3aa: CASSRRGQGPSGANVLTF; CDR3nt: TGTGCCAGTAGTCGGAGGGGACAGGGCCCCTCGGGGGCCAACGTCCTGACTTTC
v_gene: TRBV6-1; len: 14; d_gene: TRBD1; j_gene: TRBJ2-5; CDR3aa: CASSEVPGGETQYF; CDR3nt: TGTGCCAGCAGTGAAGTCCCAGGGGGAGAGACCCAGTACTTC
v_gene: TRBV28; len: 15; d_gene: -; j_gene: TRBJ2-7; CDR3aa: CASEIAGTTVYEQYF; CDR3nt: TGTGCCAGCGAAATCGCCGGTACTACCGTCTACGAGCAGTACTTC
v_gene: TRBV19; len: 15; d_gene: -; j_gene: TRBJ1-5; CDR3aa: CASMGTGVLNQPQHF; CDR3nt: TGTGCCAGTATGGGGACTGGGGTCCTCAATCAGCCCCAGCATTTT
v_gene: TRBV9; len: 18; d_gene: TRBD2; j_gene: TRBJ2-1; CDR3aa: CASSVGGGTSKAYNEQFF; CDR3nt: TGTGCCAGCAGCGTAGGGGGAGGGACTAGCAAAGCCTACAATGAGCAGTTCTTC
v_gene: TRBV5-1; len: 15; d_gene: TRBD1; j_gene: TRBJ2-3; CDR3aa: CASSLGDRDPDTQYF; CDR3nt: TGCGCCAGCAGCTTGGGGGACAGGGACCCAGATACGCAGTATTTT
v_gene: TRBV10-1; len: 16; d_gene: -; j_gene: TRBJ2-1; CDR3aa: CASSPPGKGSYNEQFF; CDR3nt: TGCGCCAGCAGTCCCCCGGGAAAGGGCTCCTACAATGAGCAGTTCTTC